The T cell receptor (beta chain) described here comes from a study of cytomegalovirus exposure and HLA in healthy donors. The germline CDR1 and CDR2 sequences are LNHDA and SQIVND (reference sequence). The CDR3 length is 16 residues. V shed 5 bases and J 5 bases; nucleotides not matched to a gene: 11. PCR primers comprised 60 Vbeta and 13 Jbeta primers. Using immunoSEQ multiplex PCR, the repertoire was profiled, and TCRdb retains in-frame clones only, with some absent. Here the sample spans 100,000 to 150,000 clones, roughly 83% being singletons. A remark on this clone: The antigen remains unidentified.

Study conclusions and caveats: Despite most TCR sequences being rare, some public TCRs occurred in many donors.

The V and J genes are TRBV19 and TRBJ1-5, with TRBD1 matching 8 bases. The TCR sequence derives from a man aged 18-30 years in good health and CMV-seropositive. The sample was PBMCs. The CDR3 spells CASSPTGERGHQPQHF. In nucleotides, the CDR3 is TGTGCCAGTAGTCCGACAGGGGAGAGGGGACATCAGCCCCAGCATTTT.